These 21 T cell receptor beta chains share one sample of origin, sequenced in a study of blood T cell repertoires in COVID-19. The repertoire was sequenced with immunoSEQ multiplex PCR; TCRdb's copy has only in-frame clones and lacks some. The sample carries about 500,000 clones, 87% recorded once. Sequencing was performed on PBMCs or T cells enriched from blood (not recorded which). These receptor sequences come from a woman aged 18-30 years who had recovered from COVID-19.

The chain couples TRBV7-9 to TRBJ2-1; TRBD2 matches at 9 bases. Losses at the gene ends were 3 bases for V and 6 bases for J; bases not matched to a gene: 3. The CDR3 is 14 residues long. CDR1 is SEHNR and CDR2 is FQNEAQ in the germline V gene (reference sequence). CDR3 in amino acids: CASSFSGGFNEQFF. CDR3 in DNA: TGTGCCAGCAGCTTCAGCGGGGGGTTCAATGAGCAGTTCTTC.

The CDR3 DNA is TGTGCCAGCAGTTCAGGCGGGACCCCGAACACCGGGGAGCTGTTTTTT. Encoded protein: CASSSGGTPNTGELFF. The chain has TRBV6-5 and TRBJ2-2, with TRBD2 as a possible D gene (6 bases). From germline, CDR1 is MNHEY and CDR2 SVGAGI. The V and J ends lost 4 bases and 0 bases respectively, with 12 bases between them. The CDR3 loop spans 16 amino acids.

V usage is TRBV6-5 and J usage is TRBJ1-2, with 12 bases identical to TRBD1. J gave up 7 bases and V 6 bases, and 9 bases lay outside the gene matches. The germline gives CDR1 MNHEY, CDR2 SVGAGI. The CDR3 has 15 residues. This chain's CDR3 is CASSLQGQGAGGYTF. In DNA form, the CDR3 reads TGTGCCAGCAGCCTCCAGGGACAGGGGGCGGGTGGCTACACCTTC.

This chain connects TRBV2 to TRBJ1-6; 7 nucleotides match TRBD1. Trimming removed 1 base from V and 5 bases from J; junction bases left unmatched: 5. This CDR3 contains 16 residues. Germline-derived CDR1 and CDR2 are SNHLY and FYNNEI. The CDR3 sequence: CASSEEQGTNNSPLHF. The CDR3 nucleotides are TGTGCCAGCAGTGAAGAACAGGGGACAAATAATTCACCCCTCCACTTT.

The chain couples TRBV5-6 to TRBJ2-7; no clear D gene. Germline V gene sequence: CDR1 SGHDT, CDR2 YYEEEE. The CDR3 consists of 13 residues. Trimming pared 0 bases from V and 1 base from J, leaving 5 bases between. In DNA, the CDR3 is TGTGCCAGCAGCTTGGACTTTTCCTACGAGCAGTACTTC. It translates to CASSLDFSYEQYF.

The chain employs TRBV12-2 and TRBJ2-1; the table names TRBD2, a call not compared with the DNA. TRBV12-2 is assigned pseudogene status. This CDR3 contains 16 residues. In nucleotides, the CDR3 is TGTGCAAGTCGTTTCTGTGCCCTAATGACCTACAATGAGCAGTTCTTC. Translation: CASRFCALMTYNEQFF.

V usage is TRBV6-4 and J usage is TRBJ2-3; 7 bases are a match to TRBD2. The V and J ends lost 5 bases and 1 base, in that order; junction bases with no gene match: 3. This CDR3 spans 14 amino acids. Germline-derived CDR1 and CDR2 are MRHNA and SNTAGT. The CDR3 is CASSTLAGTDTQYF. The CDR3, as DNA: TGTGCCAGCAGTACCCTAGCGGGCACAGATACGCAGTATTTT.

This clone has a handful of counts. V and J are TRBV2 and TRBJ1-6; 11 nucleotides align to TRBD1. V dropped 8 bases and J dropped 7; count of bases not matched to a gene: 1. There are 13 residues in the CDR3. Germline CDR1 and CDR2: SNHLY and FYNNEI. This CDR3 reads CASGQGANSPLHF. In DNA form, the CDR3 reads TGTGCCAGCGGACAGGGGGCCAATTCACCCCTCCACTTT.

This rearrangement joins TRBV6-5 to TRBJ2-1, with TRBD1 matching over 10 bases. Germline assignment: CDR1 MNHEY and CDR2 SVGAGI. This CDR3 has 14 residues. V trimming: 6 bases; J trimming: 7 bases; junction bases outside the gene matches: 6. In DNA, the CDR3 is TGTGCCAGCAGCTCGGGACAGGGGAGGAATGAGCAGTTCTTC. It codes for CASSSGQGRNEQFF.

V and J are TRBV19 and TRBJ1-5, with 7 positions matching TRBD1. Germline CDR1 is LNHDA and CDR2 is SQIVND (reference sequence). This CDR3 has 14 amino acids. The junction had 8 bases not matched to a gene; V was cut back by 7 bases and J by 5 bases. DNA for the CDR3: TGTGCCAGTACCATGGGCAGGGGGTATCAGCCCCAGCATTTT. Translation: CASTMGRGYQPQHF.

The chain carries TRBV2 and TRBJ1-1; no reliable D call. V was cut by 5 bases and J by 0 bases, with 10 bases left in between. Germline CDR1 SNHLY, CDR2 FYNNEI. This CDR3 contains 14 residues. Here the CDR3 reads CASSYSALNTEAFF. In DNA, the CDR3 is TGTGCCAGCAGTTACAGTGCCTTGAACACTGAAGCTTTCTTT.

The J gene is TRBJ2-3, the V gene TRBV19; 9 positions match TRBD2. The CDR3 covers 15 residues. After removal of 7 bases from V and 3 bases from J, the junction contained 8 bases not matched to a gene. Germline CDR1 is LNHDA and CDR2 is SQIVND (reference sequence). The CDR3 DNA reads TGTGCCAGTAATCCTAGCGGGGCGGAGACAGATACGCAGTATTTT. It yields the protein CASNPSGAETDTQYF.

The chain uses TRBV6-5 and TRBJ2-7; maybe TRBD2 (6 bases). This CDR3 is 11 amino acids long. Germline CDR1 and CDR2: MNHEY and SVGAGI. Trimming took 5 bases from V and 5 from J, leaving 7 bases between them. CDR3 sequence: CASSRGDEQYF. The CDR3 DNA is TGTGCCAGCAGTCGCGGGGACGAGCAGTACTTC.

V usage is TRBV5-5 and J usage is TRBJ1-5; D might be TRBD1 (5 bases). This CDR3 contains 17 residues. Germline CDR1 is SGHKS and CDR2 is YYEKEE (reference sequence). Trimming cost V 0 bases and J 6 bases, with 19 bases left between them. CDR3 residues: CASSLEPQVGGGQPQHF. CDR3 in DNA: TGTGCCAGCAGCTTGGAACCTCAGGTCGGGGGTGGTCAGCCCCAGCATTTT.

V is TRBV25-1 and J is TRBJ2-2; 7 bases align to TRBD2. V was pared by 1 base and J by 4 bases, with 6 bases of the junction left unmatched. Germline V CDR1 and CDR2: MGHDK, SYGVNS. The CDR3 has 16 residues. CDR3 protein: CASSEWGGAPTGELFF. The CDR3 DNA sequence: TGTGCCAGCAGTGAATGGGGAGGGGCGCCCACCGGGGAGCTGTTTTTT.

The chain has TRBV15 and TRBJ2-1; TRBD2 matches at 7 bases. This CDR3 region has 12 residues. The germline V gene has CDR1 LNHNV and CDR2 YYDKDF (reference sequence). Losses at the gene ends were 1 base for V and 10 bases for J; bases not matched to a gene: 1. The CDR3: CATSRVGGEQFF. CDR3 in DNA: TGTGCCACCAGCAGAGTGGGGGGGGAGCAGTTCTTC.

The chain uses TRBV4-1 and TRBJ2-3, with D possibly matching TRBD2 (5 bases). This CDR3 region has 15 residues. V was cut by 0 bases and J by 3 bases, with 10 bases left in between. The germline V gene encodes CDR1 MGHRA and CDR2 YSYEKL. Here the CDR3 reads CASSQEERVTDTQYF. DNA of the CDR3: TGCGCCAGCAGCCAAGAAGAGAGGGTGACAGATACGCAGTATTTT.

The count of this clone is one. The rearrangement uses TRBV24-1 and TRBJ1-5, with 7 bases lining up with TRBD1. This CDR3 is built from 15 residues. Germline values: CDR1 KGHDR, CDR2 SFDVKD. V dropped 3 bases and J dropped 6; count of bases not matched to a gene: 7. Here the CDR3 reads CATSDRTGVGQPQHF. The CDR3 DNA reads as TGTGCCACCAGTGATCGGACAGGCGTGGGTCAGCCCCAGCATTTT.

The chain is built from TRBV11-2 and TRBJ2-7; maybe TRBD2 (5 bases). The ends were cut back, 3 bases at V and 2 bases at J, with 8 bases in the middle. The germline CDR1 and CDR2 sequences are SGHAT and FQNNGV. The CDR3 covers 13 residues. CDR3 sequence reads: CASSFAGAYEQYF. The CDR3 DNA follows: TGTGCCAGCAGCTTCGCCGGGGCCTACGAGCAGTACTTC.

The CDR3 DNA is TGCGCCAGCAGCCAGCCCCGTAGAGGGTGGAACTATGGCTACACCTTC. This translates into CASSQPRRGWNYGYTF. The rearrangement joins TRBV4-1 to TRBJ1-2, with D unresolved. The CDR3 covers 16 residues. V lost 3 bases, J lost 2 bases, and 16 bases lay in between. Germline V gives CDR1 MGHRA, CDR2 YSYEKL.

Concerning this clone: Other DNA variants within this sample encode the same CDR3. Here the CDR3 reads CASSLTGLNTEAFF. CDR3 coding DNA: TGTGCCAGCAGCCTGACAGGGTTGAACACTGAAGCTTTCTTT. The rearrangement links TRBV9 to TRBJ1-1, with 7 bases aligning to TRBD1. The V and J ends lost 4 bases and 0 bases, in that order; junction bases with no gene match: 3. The V gene's germline CDR1 is SGDLS and CDR2 YYNGEE. This CDR3 comprises 14 residues.